A single T cell receptor (beta chain) is shown here with its context. The sample holds a few counts of this clone. The specificity of this receptor is unknown. The CDR3 end is not reached by the read, which stops 3 residues before it; the germline J gene fills it in. Diagnosis of CVID followed standard criteria, namely serum IgG, IgA and/or IgM below the normal range together with specific antibody deficiency. There were 40 to 45 subjects in the CVID group (about 29 male and 15 or so female), ranging in age from about 8 to 70 years, with a mean age of about 42. Most of the CVID patients and most of the healthy controls were of Caucasian heritage. All CVID subjects had received replacement immunoglobulin therapy for at least one year at the time of study participation. At the time of blood collection, no CVID subject was ill or was being treated with immunomodulatory or immunosuppressive medication. Heparinized peripheral whole blood samples of roughly 4.5 to 8 ml were collected from each donor. Genomic DNA from adults with common variable immune deficiency (CVID) and from healthy adult controls was the source for sequencing TCRbeta CDR3 repertoires. To isolate peripheral blood mononuclear cells, diluted blood was subjected to density centrifugation over Hypaque 1077 or Ficoll-Paque. Genomic DNA was extracted from unsorted mononuclear cells by Qiagen column purification or by a centrifugation-based method.

The data were obtained in a study of T cell clonality in common variable immunodeficiency (dated by TCRdb to 2014 to 2015). Study-level results and caveats: Even though DNA input was the same, control samples had an average of around 81,000 unique sequences each, compared with about 32,000 in CVID samples. Differences among patients in the CVID cohort limited the correlations between repertoire features and clinical complications. The authors noted that sequencing repertoires of T cell subpopulations would be needed to clarify what caused the increased clonality in CVID. Reportedly, TCRbeta sequences from CVID had fewer deletions and N-nucleotide insertions, and highly modified clones with 13 or more V deletions were absent from CVID. Healthy controls shared more TCRbeta clones with each other than CVID subjects shared among themselves (p < 0.0001). TCRbeta clonality was higher in CVID subjects than in healthy controls (t-test p = 0.018), and the increase was most characteristic of about a third of subjects.

Its CDR3 holds 15 amino acids, cysteine through phenylalanine. Sequencing covers 36 bases of the CDR3, shown here with the frame starting at base 1. V lost 7 bases and J lost 4 bases, and the count of bases not matched to a germline gene is 12. Taken from the germline V gene, the CDR1 and CDR2 loops are MNHEY and SVGEGT. CVID samples and control samples contributed equivalent amounts of genomic DNA as sequencing input. For every sample, a 60 bp segment covering the rearranged TCRbeta CDR3 region was amplified and then sequenced. The immunoSEQ assay, a bias-corrected multiplex PCR combined with high-throughput sequencing, was used to amplify TCRbeta. The original pipeline was this. Every unique nucleotide sequence counted as a clone and was annotated with V, D and J genes, copy number and frequency. Sequences were labeled productive if in frame, and non-productive if out of frame or containing stop codons. As previously described, clonality was computed from Shannon's entropy. Mean CDR3 Kyte-Doolittle hydropathy was derived from the predicted amino acid sequences of productive clones. Hierarchical clustering of scaled V gene usage was performed with the R hclust function using Manhattan distance and complete linkage. Sharing of clones by CDR3 amino acid sequence was evaluated by resampling 12 repertoires per group over 100 rounds. The repertoires were searched for 70 published EBV-specific and about 250 published CMV-specific TCRbeta sequences. A couple of CVID samples that yielded fewer than 10,000 sequences were excluded from the analysis, so around 40 CVID repertoires were retained. Drawn from immuneACCESS, this table holds only the in-frame rearrangements with V and J called that TCRdb kept. Clones are partly lost; checked studies trace under half to an unresolved V gene and leave the rest unexplained. V and J calls and clone size come straight from that table; D and trimming were deduced from the DNA. The sample features about 42,000 clones, and none is a singleton. 5% to 6.5% of the sample is taken by the ten largest.

Sequencing was performed on peripheral blood mononuclear cells. The V and J segments used are TRBV6-2 or TRBV6-3 and TRBJ2-7, with TRBD2 matching 8 junction bases. This sequence originates from a human donor with common variable immunodeficiency. Partial CDR3 DNA: TGTGCCAGCACCCACCCTAATAGCGGGAAGTACGAG. Its protein is CASTHPNSGKYE. The full CDR3 protein reads CASTHPNSGKYEQYF.